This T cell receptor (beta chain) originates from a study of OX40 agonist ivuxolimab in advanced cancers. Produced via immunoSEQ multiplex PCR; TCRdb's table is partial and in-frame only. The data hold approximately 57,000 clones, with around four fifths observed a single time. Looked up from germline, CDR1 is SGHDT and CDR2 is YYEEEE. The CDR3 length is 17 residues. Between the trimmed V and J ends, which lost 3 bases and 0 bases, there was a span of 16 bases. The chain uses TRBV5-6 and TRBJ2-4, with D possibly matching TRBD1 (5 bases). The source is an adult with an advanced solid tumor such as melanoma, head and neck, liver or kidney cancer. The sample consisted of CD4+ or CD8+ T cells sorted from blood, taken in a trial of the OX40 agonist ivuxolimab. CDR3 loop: CASSSKTEIRAKNIQYF. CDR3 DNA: TGTGCCAGCAGCTCTAAGACAGAGATAAGAGCCAAAAACATTCAGTACTTC.